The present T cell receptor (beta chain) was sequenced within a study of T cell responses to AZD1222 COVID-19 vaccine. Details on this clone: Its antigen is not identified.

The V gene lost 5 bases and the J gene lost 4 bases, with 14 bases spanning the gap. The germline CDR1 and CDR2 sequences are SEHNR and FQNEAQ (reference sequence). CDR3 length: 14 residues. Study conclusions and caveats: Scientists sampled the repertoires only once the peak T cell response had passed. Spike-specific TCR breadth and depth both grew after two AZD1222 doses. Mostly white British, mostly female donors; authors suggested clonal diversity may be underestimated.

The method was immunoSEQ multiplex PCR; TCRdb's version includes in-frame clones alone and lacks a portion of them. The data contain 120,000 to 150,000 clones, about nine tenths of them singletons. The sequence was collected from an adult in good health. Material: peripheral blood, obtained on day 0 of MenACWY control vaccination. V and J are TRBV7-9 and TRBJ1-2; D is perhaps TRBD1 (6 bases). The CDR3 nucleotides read TGTGCCAGCAGCGGCGAGGGACACCCCTATGGCTACACCTTC. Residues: CASSGEGHPYGYTF.